Shown below are 16 T cell receptor beta chains from a single sample sequenced in a study of technical replicates of blood from a few donors. Produced via immunoSEQ multiplex PCR; TCRdb's table is partial and in-frame only. Altogether tens of thousands of clones are present, about 91% being singletons, with the ten largest covering around 0.37%. The specimen was T cells isolated from PBMCs. These receptors came from a human donor in good health. Some clones in this sample may be carry-over from other donors' samples.

The CDR3 DNA reads TGTGCCAGCAGCCCCGGACATCCCTACACAGATACGCAGTATTTT. It encodes CASSPGHPYTDTQYF. This rearrangement joins TRBV7-2 to TRBJ2-3; D might be TRBD1 (5 bases). Trimming took 5 bases from V and 2 from J, leaving 14 bases between them. This CDR3 comprises 15 residues. Germline V gene data show CDR1 as SGHTA and CDR2 as FQGNSA.

The V gene is TRBV27, the J gene TRBJ1-6; 8 nucleotides align to TRBD1. The V gene end was trimmed by 0 bases and the J gene end by 7 bases; junction bases not matched to a gene: 2. The CDR3 spans 15 residues. The germline V gene has CDR1 MNHEY and CDR2 SMNVEV (reference sequence). The CDR3 protein is CASSLSTGANSPLHF. The CDR3 nucleotides are TGTGCCAGCAGTTTATCGACAGGGGCCAATTCACCCCTCCACTTT.

The chain has TRBV7-2 and TRBJ2-5, with D unclear. Trimming pared 1 base from V and 1 base from J, leaving 16 bases between. The germline V gene encodes CDR1 SGHTA and CDR2 FQGNSA. This CDR3 is 17 amino acids long. The CDR3: CASSLEPEGATQETQYF. CDR3 in DNA: TGTGCCAGCAGCTTAGAACCTGAAGGAGCGACCCAAGAGACCCAGTACTTC.

The rearrangement links TRBV10-3 to TRBJ2-3; 11 bases are a match to TRBD2. The length of the CDR3 is 15 residues. V lost 6 bases, J lost 2 bases, and 4 bases stayed unmatched. Per the germline V gene, CDR1 is ENHRY and CDR2 is SYGVKD. The CDR3 region has the DNA TGTGCCATCAGCCAACTAGCGGGAGCCACAGATACGCAGTATTTT. It codes for CAISQLAGATDTQYF.

This rearrangement joins TRBV4-2 to TRBJ1-5, with D possibly being TRBD1 (6 bases). There are 17 residues in the CDR3. In germline, CDR1 is LGHNA, CDR2 YNFKEQ. The germline V and J ends were trimmed by 0 bases and 3 bases, with 15 bases remaining between them. CDR3 sequence (DNA): TGTGCCAGCAGCCAAGACTCTAGGGGGACGATCAATCAGCCCCAGCATTTT. It specifies CASSQDSRGTINQPQHF.

The chain is built from TRBV7-3 and TRBJ2-3; 11 positions agree with TRBD2. CDR1 SGHTA and CDR2 FQGTGA come from the germline V gene. This CDR3 contains 16 residues. V shed 5 bases, J shed 1 base, and the junction held 5 bases outside the gene matches. CDR3 region: CASSETGLAGTDTQYF. The DNA of the CDR3 is TGTGCCAGCAGCGAAACGGGACTAGCGGGCACAGATACGCAGTATTTT. Full variable domain (missing parts from reference TRBV7-3 and TRBJ2-3): GAGVSQTPSNKVTEKGKYVELRCDPISGHTALYWYRQSLGQGPEFLIYFQGTGAADDSGLPNDRFFAVRPEGSVSTLKIQRTERGDSAVYLCASSETGLAGTDTQYFGPGTRLTVL.

The chain recombines TRBV18 with TRBJ2-7, with D tentatively TRBD1 (6 bases). The length of the CDR3 is 15 residues. V lost 4 bases and J 0 bases, leaving 13 bases between the germline ends. The germline gives CDR1 KGHSH, CDR2 LQKENI. The CDR3 region has the DNA TGTGCCAGCTCACACTCGACAGGTCCCTCCTACGAGCAGTACTTC. This encodes CASSHSTGPSYEQYF.

This clone was counted once. V gene TRBV9 combines with J gene TRBJ2-3; D is undetermined. The germline gives CDR1 SGDLS, CDR2 YYNGEE. V lost 3 bases, J lost 6 bases, and 20 bases lay in between. The CDR3 consists of 16 residues. CDR3 residues: CASSAHNSNPQDTQYF. The CDR3, as DNA: TGTGCCAGCAGCGCCCACAATTCAAATCCTCAGGATACGCAGTATTTT.

This chain connects TRBV27 to TRBJ2-3, with D possibly matching TRBD2 (6 bases). CDR3 size: 14 residues. Germline CDR1 and CDR2: MNHEY and SMNVEV (reference sequence). V shed 7 bases and J shed 1 base, with 12 bases lying between them. DNA of the CDR3: TGTGCCAGCAAGGAGGGATTAGGCACAGATACGCAGTATTTT. This translates into CASKEGLGTDTQYF.

The chain is built from TRBV9 and TRBJ2-1; D perhaps matches TRBD2 (6 bases). Deletions cut 0 bases from V and 10 bases from J, with 17 bases between. The CDR3 is 15 residues long. From germline, CDR1 is SGDLS and CDR2 YYNGEE. The chain's CDR3 is CASSVAEGGTYEQFF. CDR3 bases: TGTGCCAGCAGCGTAGCCGAGGGAGGTACCTACGAGCAGTTCTTC.

The chain is built from TRBV7-9 and TRBJ1-4; possible D gene TRBD1, 6 bases. The germline V and J ends were trimmed by 1 base and 4 bases, with 13 bases remaining between them. This CDR3 is built from 16 residues. CDR1 is SEHNR and CDR2 is FQNEAQ in the germline V gene (reference sequence). The CDR3 DNA follows: TGTGCCAGCAGCTTAGTCGGCAGGGACAATAATGAAAAACTGTTTTTT. Translated: CASSLVGRDNNEKLFF.

The rearrangement joins TRBV7-6 to TRBJ2-1, with D tentatively TRBD2 (5 bases). The CDR3 is 15 residues long. Looked up from germline, CDR1 is SGHVS and CDR2 is FNYEAQ. Deletions cut 2 bases from V and 5 bases from J, with 13 bases between. The CDR3 here is CASSLRGSTNNEQFF. Written as DNA, the CDR3 is TGTGCCAGCAGCTTACGAGGGAGTACAAACAATGAGCAGTTCTTC. Combining the CDR3 with reference TRBV7-6 and TRBJ2-1 gives the whole variable domain GAGVSQSPRYKVTKRGQDVALRCDPISGHVSLYWYRQALGQGPEFLTYFNYEAQQDKSGLPNDRFSAERPEGSISTLTIQRTEQRDSAMYRCASSLRGSTNNEQFFGPGTRLTVL.

The CDR3 sequence: CANPKDRGHQPQHF. The CDR3 DNA reads as TGTGCCAACCCTAAGGACAGGGGACATCAGCCCCAGCATTTT. The chain links TRBV18 to TRBJ1-5; 9 bases fit TRBD1. The CDR3 length is 14 residues. V gave up 10 bases and J gave up 5 bases; unmatched junction bases: 9. Germline CDR1 is KGHSH and CDR2 is LQKENI.

This clone has a single count. The CDR3 nucleotides are TGTGCCAGCAGCGTAGAGGCGGGACTAGCGACCTCCTACAATGAGCAGTTCTTC. Protein: CASSVEAGLATSYNEQFF. The chain links TRBV9 to TRBJ2-1, with 10 bases that match TRBD2. With V trimmed by 0 bases and J by 0 bases, 6 bases remained unmatched. From germline, CDR1 is SGDLS and CDR2 YYNGEE. This CDR3 comprises 18 residues.

The J gene is TRBJ2-5, the V gene TRBV7-9, with TRBD1 matching 8 bases. This CDR3 is built from 13 residues. The germline V gene encodes CDR1 SEHNR and CDR2 FQNEAQ (reference sequence). The V and J ends lost 3 bases and 7 bases, in that order; junction bases with no gene match: 4. The CDR3 reads CASSLATGGTQYF. CDR3 sequence (DNA): TGTGCCAGCAGCTTGGCCACAGGGGGGACCCAGTACTTC.

The rearrangement links TRBV7-9 to TRBJ1-5; no clear D gene. Germline values: CDR1 SEHNR, CDR2 FQNEAQ (reference sequence). V lost 1 base to trimming and J lost 9 bases, with 7 bases between them. CDR3 length: 12 amino acids. The CDR3 region has the DNA TGTGCCAGCAGCTTAGTTGAGGGGCCCCAGCATTTT. Protein product: CASSLVEGPQHF.